Listed below are T cell receptor beta chains from one sample, sequenced in a study of OX40 agonist ivuxolimab in advanced cancers. TCRdb keeps only in-frame clones here, not all; method: immunoSEQ multiplex PCR. The sample carries fewer than 45,000 clones, around 80% recorded once. Specimen: CD4+ or CD8+ T cells sorted from blood, collected in a trial of the OX40 agonist ivuxolimab. The origin of the receptors is an adult with an advanced solid tumor such as melanoma, head and neck, liver or kidney cancer. The CDR3 runs from the conserved cysteine through the conserved F or W. The D gene is left open where the match is weak. Size tells how often a clone was seen (once, few, many) or the class of an expanded clone, and some rows leave it out.

clone size	D gene	V gene	J gene	CDR3 DNA	CDR3 protein
NA	NA	TRBV18	TRBJ2-5	TGTGCCAGCTCACAGGGACTTACCCAAGAGACCCAGTACTTC	CASSQGLTQETQYF
few	TRBD2	TRBV29-1	TRBJ2-4	TGCAGCGTTGAAACTAGCGGGAGAATCCAGTACTTC	CSVETSGRIQYF
NA	NA	TRBV29-1	TRBJ2-7	TGCAGCGCCCGACCTGACAGTTCCTACGAGCAGTACTTC	CSARPDSSYEQYF
NA	TRBD2	TRBV4-2	TRBJ2-7	TGTGCCAGCAGCCAGAGACTAGCGGGAGTCTCCGAGCAGTACTTC	CASSQRLAGVSEQYF
NA	NA	TRBV19	TRBJ1-1	TGTGCCAGTAGTATCAACAGGGTGAACACTGAAGCTTTCTTT	CASSINRVNTEAFF
NA	NA	TRBV10-1	TRBJ1-5	TGCGCCAGCATTTGGGAGAGACCTAAGTGGGATAGCAATCAGCCCCAGCATTTT	CASIWERPKWDSNQPQHF
NA	TRBD1	TRBV10-2	TRBJ2-3	TGCGCCAGCAGTGAGGGGACAGGGGCTTCGACGCAGTATTTT	CASSEGTGASTQYF
NA	TRBD1	TRBV11-2	TRBJ1-6	TGTGCCAGCAGCAAGGACAGGCAAAACTCACCCCTCCACTTT	CASSKDRQNSPLHF
NA	NA	TRBV5-4	TRBJ2-3	TGTGCCAGCAGCTTCCGACAGATGGGAGGAACAGATACGCAGTATTTT	CASSFRQMGGTDTQYF
NA	TRBD2	TRBV2	TRBJ2-3	TGTGCCAGCAGTCTAATTAGCGGGAGGGCCCCAGATACGCAGTATTTT	CASSLISGRAPDTQYF
NA	NA	TRBV10-3	TRBJ1-2	TGTGCCATCAGTGAGTCAGCGCGGGCGGGGGTTCTCGCCGGTGGCTACACCTTC	CAISESARAGVLAGGYTF
NA	NA	TRBV29-1	TRBJ1-3	TGCAGCGTTAAAAGGGGAGGTGGAAACACCATATATTTT	CSVKRGGGNTIYF
once	NA	TRBV6-6	TRBJ2-5	TGTGCCAGCGGCCGGAGGGAGACCCAGTACTTC	CASGRRETQYF
once	NA	TRBV6-1	TRBJ1-3	TGTGCCAGCAGTGAATGGGGGATCAACTCTGGAAACACCATATATTTT	CASSEWGINSGNTIYF
NA	TRBD2	TRBV7-8	TRBJ2-7	TGTGCCAGCAGCCCCAGGCGAGTAGCGGGGACCTACGAGCAGTACTTC	CASSPRRVAGTYEQYF
NA	NA	TRBV7-2	TRBJ2-7	TGTGCCAGCAGCCCCTCCTACGAGCAGTACTTC	CASSPSYEQYF
NA	NA	TRBV15	TRBJ1-5	TGTGCCACCAGCAGAGCTGGTTCCAATCAGCCCCAGCATTTT	CATSRAGSNQPQHF
NA	NA	TRBV20-1	TRBJ2-7	TGCAGTGCTTTCCGAGCCGAGCAGTACTTC	CSAFRAEQYF
NA	NA	TRBV19	TRBJ2-1	TGTGCCAGTAGTATAGCCCGGGCTCCCCCCTACAATGAGCAGTTCTTC	CASSIARAPPYNEQFF
NA	NA	TRBV5-4	TRBJ1-1	TGTGCCAGCAGCTTTACAGCACAGAACACTGAAGCTTTCTTT	CASSFTAQNTEAFF
NA	TRBD1	TRBV6-1	TRBJ2-1	TGTGCCACAGAGAAGACAGGGGCATCCCCAGGTGAGCAGTTCTTC	CATEKTGASPGEQFF
once	NA	TRBV5-4	TRBJ2-7	TGTGCCAGCAGCTTGGGACAGGGAGGCGAGCAGTACTTC	CASSLGQGGEQYF
NA	NA	TRBV20-1	TRBJ1-1	TGCAGTGTCCGGGGGGGAGTTGCTTTCTTT	CSVRGGVAFF
NA	TRBD2	TRBV30	TRBJ2-3	TGTGCCTGGAGCCGGGGACTAGCGGGAACAGATACGCAGTATTTT	CAWSRGLAGTDTQYF
NA	TRBD1	TRBV9	TRBJ1-1	TGTGCCAGCAGCGAGGAGGGGGCGCGCGCAGCTTTCTTT	CASSEEGARAAFF
NA	NA	TRBV7-2	TRBJ2-1	TGTGCCAGCAGCTTTAGGAGCTCCTACAATGAGCAGTTCTTC	CASSFRSSYNEQFF
NA	TRBD2	TRBV5-4	TRBJ2-7	TGTGCCAGCAGTCTAGCGGGGCGGGCGTACTACGAGCAGTACTTC	CASSLAGRAYYEQYF
NA	NA	TRBV11-3	TRBJ1-6	TGTGCCAGTCAGAAATGTAATTCACCCCTCCACTTT	CASQKCNSPLHF
NA	NA	TRBV7-9	TRBJ2-6	TGTGCCAGCAGCTTAGGTGGGGCCAACGTCCTGACTTTC	CASSLGGANVLTF
once	NA	TRBV7-6	TRBJ2-2	TGTGCCAGCAGCTTATTTGGGAGGCCCACCGGGGAGCTGTTTTTT	CASSLFGRPTGELFF
NA	TRBD2	TRBV6-6	TRBJ2-3	TGTGCCAGCAGTTACGGGACTAGCGGGAGTATGGATACGCAGTATTTT	CASSYGTSGSMDTQYF
NA	NA	TRBV2	TRBJ1-2	TGTGCCAGCAGGAGGGGGACGGCAACCTCTAACTATGGCTACACCTTC	CASRRGTATSNYGYTF